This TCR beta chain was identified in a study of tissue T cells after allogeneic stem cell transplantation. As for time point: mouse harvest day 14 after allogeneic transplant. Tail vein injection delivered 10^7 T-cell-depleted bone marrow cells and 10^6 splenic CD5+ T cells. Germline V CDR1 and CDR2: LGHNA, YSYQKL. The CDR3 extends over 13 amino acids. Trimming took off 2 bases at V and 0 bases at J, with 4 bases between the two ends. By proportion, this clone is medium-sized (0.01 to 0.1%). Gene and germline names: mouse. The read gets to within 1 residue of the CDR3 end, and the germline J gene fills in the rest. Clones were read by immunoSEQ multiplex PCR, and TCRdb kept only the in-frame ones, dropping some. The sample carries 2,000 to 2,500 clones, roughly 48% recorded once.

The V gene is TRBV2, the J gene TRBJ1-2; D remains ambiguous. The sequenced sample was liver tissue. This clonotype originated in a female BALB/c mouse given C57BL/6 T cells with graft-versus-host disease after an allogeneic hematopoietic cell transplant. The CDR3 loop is CASSQTTNSDYTF. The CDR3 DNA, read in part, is TGTGCCAGCAGCCAAACAACAAACTCCGACTACACC.